This T cell receptor (beta chain) was sequenced during a study of T cell responses to AZD1222 COVID-19 vaccine. A word on this clone: Its antigen remains unidentified.

The method was immunoSEQ multiplex PCR; TCRdb's version includes in-frame clones alone and lacks a portion of them. Here the sample spans approximately 130,000 clones, 88% being singletons. V lost 6 bases and J 4 bases, leaving 21 bases between the germline ends. This CDR3 region has 16 residues. Germline assignment: CDR1 MDHEN and CDR2 SYDVKM. Overall study results and limits: Baseline seropositivity characterized only a handful of AZD1222 recipients. Spike-wide vaccine-associated CD4 TCRs dominated at 160-218 and 743-854. With two AZD1222 doses given, Spike-specific TCR breadth and depth both rose. White British people made up most donors, females outnumbered males, and clonal diversity was possibly underestimated.

The input for sequencing was peripheral blood, taken 28 days after the second AZD1222 dose. The receptor's source is an adult who received the AZD1222 COVID-19 vaccine. This chain links TRBV28 with TRBJ1-2, with a tentative D call TRBD1 (6 bases). The CDR3, as DNA: TGTGCCAGCAGGTCAACGGACAGCCTTACCAGCTATGGCTACACCTTC. It is translated as CASRSTDSLTSYGYTF.